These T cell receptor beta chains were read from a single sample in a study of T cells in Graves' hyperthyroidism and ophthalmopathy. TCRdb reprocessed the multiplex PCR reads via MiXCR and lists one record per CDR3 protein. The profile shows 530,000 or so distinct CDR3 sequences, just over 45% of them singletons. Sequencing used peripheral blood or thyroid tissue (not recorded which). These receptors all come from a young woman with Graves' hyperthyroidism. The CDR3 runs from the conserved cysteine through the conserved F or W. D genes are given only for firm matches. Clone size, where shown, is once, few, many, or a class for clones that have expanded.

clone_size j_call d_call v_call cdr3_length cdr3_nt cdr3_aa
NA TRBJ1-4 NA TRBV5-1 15 TGCGCCAGCAGCCCGGGGGGGGGCGGACATGAAAAACTGTTTTTT CASSPGGGGHEKLFF
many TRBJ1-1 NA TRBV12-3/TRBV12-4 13 TGTGCCAGCAGTTGGCAATTGGCCACTGAAGCTTTCTTT CASSWQLATEAFF
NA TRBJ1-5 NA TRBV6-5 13 TGTGCCAGCAGTGAACCCGAGTCTCAGTCCCAGCATTTT CASSEPESQSQHF
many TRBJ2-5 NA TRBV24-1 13 TGTGCCACCAGTGATGGGCCCCAAGAGACCCAGTACTTC CATSDGPQETQYF
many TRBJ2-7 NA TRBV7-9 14 TGTGCCAGCAGTACGATACCGGGAAGCTACGAGCAGTACTTC CASSTIPGSYEQYF
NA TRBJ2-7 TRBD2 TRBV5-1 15 TGCGCCAGCAGCTCGCAAGCGGGAGAGCCCAACGAGCAGTACTTC CASSSQAGEPNEQYF
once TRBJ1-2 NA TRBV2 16 TGTGCCAGCACGTGGTGGCAGAGCCCAACAAACTATGGCTACACCTTC CASTWWQSPTNYGYTF
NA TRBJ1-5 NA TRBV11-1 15 TGTGCCAGCAGCCCCAGCGGGAGGGCCGATCAGCCCCAGCATTTT CASSPSGRADQPQHF
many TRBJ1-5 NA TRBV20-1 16 TGCAGTGCTAGAGATCCGGGGGCGACGAGCAATCAGCCCCAGCATTTT CSARDPGATSNQPQHF
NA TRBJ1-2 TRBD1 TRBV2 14 TGTGCCAGCAGCGGGACAGGGATGTACTATGGCTACACCTTC CASSGTGMYYGYTF
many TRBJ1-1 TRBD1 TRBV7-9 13 TGTGCCAGCAGCTGGGACAGAAACACTGAAGCTTTCTTT CASSWDRNTEAFF
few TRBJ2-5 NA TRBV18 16 TGTGCCAGCTCCCTCCCGGGACTTCCTAGTAGGAAGACCCAGTACTTC CASSLPGLPSRKTQYF
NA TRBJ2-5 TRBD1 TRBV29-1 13 TGTAGCGTTGTAGGGAGACAGGGAGAGACCCAGTACTTC CSVVGRQGETQYF
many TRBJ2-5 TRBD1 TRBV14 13 TGTGCCAGCAGCCAAATGACAGGGGGGACCCAGTACTTC CASSQMTGGTQYF
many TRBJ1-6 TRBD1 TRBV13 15 TGTGCCAGCAGTTTGTCCGGGACAGGGAGGTCACCCCTCCACTTT CASSLSGTGRSPLHF
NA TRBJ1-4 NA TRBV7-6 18 TGTGCCAGCAGCGCAACACCGGAGGCACCTCACACCGGGGAAAAACTGTTTTTT CASSATPEAPHTGEKLFF
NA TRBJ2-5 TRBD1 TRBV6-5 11 TGTGCCAGCAGTTATCAGGGGGCTCAGTACTTC CASSYQGAQYF
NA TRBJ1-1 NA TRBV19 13 TGTGCCAGTAGTATAACAGGGAACACTGAAGCTTTCTTT CASSITGNTEAFF
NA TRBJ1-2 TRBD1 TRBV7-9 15 TGTGCCAGCAGTTCTACGAGACAGGGGGCCCTTGACTACACCTTC CASSSTRQGALDYTF
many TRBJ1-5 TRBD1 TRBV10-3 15 TGTGCCATCAGTGAGATCGGGACAGGGAATCAGCCCCAGCATTTT CAISEIGTGNQPQHF
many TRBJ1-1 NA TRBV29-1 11 TGCAGCACGAACGGAAACACTGAAGCTTTCTTT CSTNGNTEAFF
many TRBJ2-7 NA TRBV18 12 TGTGCCAGCTCACCGATGAACAGGGAGCAGTACTTC CASSPMNREQYF
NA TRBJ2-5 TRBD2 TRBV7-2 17 TGTGCCAGCAGCGCAGGGGTAGCGGGAGGTCTCCAAGAGACCCAGTACTTC CASSAGVAGGLQETQYF
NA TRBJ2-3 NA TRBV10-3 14 TGTGCCATCAGGACGGACATATGGACAGATACGCAGTATTTT CAIRTDIWTDTQYF
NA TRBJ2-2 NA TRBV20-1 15 TGCAGTGCTAGAGTAAGCGGGTCCAACACCGGGGAGCTGTTTTTT CSARVSGSNTGELFF
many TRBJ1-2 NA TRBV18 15 TGTGCCAGCTCACCAGTGACAGAACCTAACTATGGCTACACCTTC CASSPVTEPNYGYTF
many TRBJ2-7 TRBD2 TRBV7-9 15 TGTGCCAGCAGCTTAAGTTTCGGACTAGCACACGAGCAGTACTTC CASSLSFGLAHEQYF
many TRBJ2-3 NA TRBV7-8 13 TGTGCCAGCAGTGAGGGGGTGACAGATACGCAGTATTTT CASSEGVTDTQYF
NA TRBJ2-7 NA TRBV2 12 TGTGCCAGCAGTGGGCGATACAATGAGCAGTACTTC CASSGRYNEQYF
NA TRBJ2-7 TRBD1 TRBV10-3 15 TGTGCCATCAGTGTAGGGACAGGGTTGATGTACGAGCAGTACTTC CAISVGTGLMYEQYF
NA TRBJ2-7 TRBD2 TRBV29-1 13 TGCAGCGTGACTAGCGGGGGTTCCTACGAGCAGTACTTC CSVTSGGSYEQYF
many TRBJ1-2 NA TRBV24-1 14 TGTGCCACCAGTGATTCTCAGTTCCTCTATGGCTACACCTTC CATSDSQFLYGYTF
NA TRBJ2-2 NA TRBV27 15 TGTGCCAGCAGTTTTGCAGGGGCGGTCACCGGGGAGCTGTTTTTT CASSFAGAVTGELFF
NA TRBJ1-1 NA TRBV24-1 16 TGTGCCACCAGTGATACGCAGGCTGCCGGCTACACTGAAGCTTTCTTT CATSDTQAAGYTEAFF
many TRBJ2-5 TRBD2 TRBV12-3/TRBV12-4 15 TGTGCCAGCACTCACCCTAGCGGCGTACAAGAGACCCAGTACTTC CASTHPSGVQETQYF
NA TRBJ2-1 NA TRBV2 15 TGTGCCAGCAGGATGCAGGGGTTTCGAGTTCTAGGGCAGTTCTTC CASRMQGFRVLGQFF
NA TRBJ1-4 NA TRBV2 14 TGTGCAAGCAGTGTATACGGTTTCAGTGAAAAACTGTTTTTT CASSVYGFSEKLFF